Presented here are 10 T cell receptor beta chains from one specimen sequenced in a study of cytomegalovirus exposure and HLA in healthy donors. Vbeta (60) and Jbeta (13) primers were used in the PCR. TCRdb keeps only in-frame clones here, not all; method: immunoSEQ multiplex PCR. Of roughly 92,000 clones listed, roughly 8.2% are singletons. Source material: PBMCs. These receptors all come from a man aged 45-60 years in good health and CMV-seronegative.

This clone was seen more than once but under ten times. This chain uses TRBV20-1 with TRBJ1-2; D ambiguous. The CDR3 contains 11 residues. The germline V gene has CDR1 DFQATT and CDR2 SNEGSKA (reference sequence). Between the trimmed V and J ends, which lost 2 bases and 8 bases, there was a span of 9 bases. CDR3 sequence: CSARLRGGYTF. CDR3 coding DNA: TGCAGTGCTAGACTCCGGGGAGGCTACACCTTC.

The chain recombines TRBV7-2 with TRBJ1-3, with 7 bases fitting TRBD1. The CDR3 covers 15 residues. In germline, CDR1 is SGHTA, CDR2 FQGNSA. V was clipped by 2 bases and J by 3 bases; unmatched bases: 4. The chain's CDR3 is CASSLLGQVGNTIYF. In nucleotides, the CDR3 is TGTGCCAGCAGCTTACTCGGACAGGTTGGAAACACCATATATTTT.

The V and J genes are TRBV5-1 and TRBJ1-1; no clear D. This CDR3 has 14 amino acids. V lost 2 bases, J lost 1 base, and 9 bases lay in between. Germline V gene lookup returns CDR1 SGHRS and CDR2 YFSETQ. The CDR3 nucleotides are TGCGCCAGCAGCTTAAATACCGGGAACACTGAAGCTTTCTTT. Its translation is CASSLNTGNTEAFF.

CDR3 DNA: TGTGCCAGCAGTTTAAAGCCCCCCCGGGAGCAGTACTTC. Protein: CASSLKPPREQYF. The gene calls are TRBV27 and TRBJ2-7; D unclear. Germline values: CDR1 MNHEY, CDR2 SMNVEV (reference sequence). The V end lost 2 bases, the J end lost 7 bases, and 12 bases lay between the germline ends. CDR3 length: 13 amino acids.

This sequence joins TRBV6-5 and TRBJ2-7; no definite D call. CDR3 size: 14 residues. Germline-derived CDR1 and CDR2 are MNHEY and SVGAGI. Trimming cost V 0 bases and J 2 bases, with 8 bases left between them. The CDR3 here is CASSYSTDTYEQYF. CDR3 in DNA: TGTGCCAGCAGTTACTCAACCGACACCTACGAGCAGTACTTC.

This clone was observed a few times. The rearrangement joins TRBV20-1 to TRBJ1-5, with D maybe TRBD1 (5 bases). Deletions cut 4 bases from V and 11 bases from J, with 12 bases between. This CDR3 spans 11 amino acids. Germline V gene sequence: CDR1 DFQATT, CDR2 SNEGSKA (reference sequence). The CDR3 DNA is TGCAGTGCTAAAGGAGCAGGGACCCAGCATTTT. Translating gives CSAKGAGTQHF.

This clone was detected only a few times. The V gene is TRBV6-1, the J gene TRBJ1-2; D call uncertain. From germline, CDR1 is MNHNS and CDR2 SASEGT. CDR3 length: 14 residues. Trimming took off 5 bases at V and 4 bases at J, with 14 bases between the two ends. The CDR3 bases are TGTGCCAGCAGTCAGACCCCTGAGGGCTATGGCTACACCTTC. It specifies CASSQTPEGYGYTF.

The rearrangement links TRBV10-2 to TRBJ2-7; TRBD2 aligns across 12 bases. V lost 6 bases and J lost 7; bases outside the gene matches: 7. In germline, CDR1 is WSHSY, CDR2 SAAADI. The CDR3 totals 14 residues. The CDR3 region has the DNA TGCGCCAGCAGGGTAGGACTAGCGGGGCGGGAGCAGTACTTC. Translation: CASRVGLAGREQYF.

The genes are TRBV28 and TRBJ2-7; 12 positions match TRBD1. Germline V gene sequence: CDR1 MDHEN, CDR2 SYDVKM. V shed 3 bases and J 7 bases; nucleotides not matched to a gene: 10. The CDR3 is 16 amino acids. The CDR3 loop is CASSFRPGQGAREQYF. DNA for the CDR3: TGTGCCAGCAGTTTTCGACCGGGACAGGGGGCGCGGGAGCAGTACTTC.

V gene TRBV15 combines with J gene TRBJ1-1; unclear D gene. Trimming stripped 6 bases from V and 1 base from J, with 6 bases between. Germline loops: CDR1 LNHNV, CDR2 YYDKDF (reference sequence). The CDR3 length is 12 residues. CDR3 DNA: TGTGCCACCAGTCGGGGGAACACTGAAGCTTTCTTT. Amino acids: CATSRGNTEAFF.